Only a few counts were recorded for the clone carrying this T cell receptor (beta chain). As yet, its antigen is unknown. The germline V gene has CDR1 SGHNT and CDR2 YYREEE (reference sequence). CDR3 length: 15 residues. V lost 0 bases and J 0 bases, leaving 9 bases between the germline ends. The data derive from a study of beta chain features in type 1 diabetes. General study points: In comparison with healthy donors, patients had naive, central memory and Treg TCRB repertoires that appeared more similar. Across all four CD4+ subsets, people with type 1 diabetes showed modestly shorter TCRB CDR3s. PCR might favor shorter templates, but any such skew would affect patients and controls equally.

Only one heparinised blood draw was taken per donor, and its volume averaged approximately 0.11 L. Purity of each sorted population was above 95%. Sequencing targeted expressed TCRB transcripts, as all isolated RNA had been reverse transcribed. The assay was immunoSEQ multiplex PCR, and TCRdb's table has in-frame clones only and misses some. The table includes a few hundred thousand clones, 24% detected once. The gene calls are TRBV5-4 and TRBJ1-1; no reliable D call. Sequenced input: naive CD4+ T cells from blood. This sequence was found in a young woman with type 1 diabetes. CDR3 nucleotides: TGTGCCAGCAGCTTGGAGGCCAGGTTGAACACTGAAGCTTTCTTT. Encoded protein: CASSLEARLNTEAFF.